Sequencing of this TCR beta chain was carried out in a study of OX40 agonist ivuxolimab in advanced cancers. General study results and limits: At doses 0.1 to 3.0 mg/kg, CD4+ and CD8+ clones expanded.

In germline, CDR1 is SGDLS, CDR2 YYNGEE. V dropped 4 bases and J dropped 8; count of bases not matched to a gene: 20. This CDR3 is 19 amino acids long. A note on this clone: Its antigen is as yet unknown.

Generated by immunoSEQ multiplex PCR, the TCRdb table keeps only in-frame clones and is missing some. The sample has about 160,000 clones, roughly 92% seen once. The source is an adult with an advanced solid tumor such as melanoma, head and neck, liver or kidney cancer. Source: CD4+ or CD8+ T cells sorted from blood, taken in a trial of the OX40 agonist ivuxolimab. The V gene is TRBV9, the J gene TRBJ2-1, with 11 bases that match TRBD2. CDR3 in amino acids: CASSSRHSGGALRRDEQFF. The CDR3 nucleotides are TGTGCCAGCAGCTCAAGACATAGCGGGGGGGCCCTTAGAAGGGATGAGCAGTTCTTC.